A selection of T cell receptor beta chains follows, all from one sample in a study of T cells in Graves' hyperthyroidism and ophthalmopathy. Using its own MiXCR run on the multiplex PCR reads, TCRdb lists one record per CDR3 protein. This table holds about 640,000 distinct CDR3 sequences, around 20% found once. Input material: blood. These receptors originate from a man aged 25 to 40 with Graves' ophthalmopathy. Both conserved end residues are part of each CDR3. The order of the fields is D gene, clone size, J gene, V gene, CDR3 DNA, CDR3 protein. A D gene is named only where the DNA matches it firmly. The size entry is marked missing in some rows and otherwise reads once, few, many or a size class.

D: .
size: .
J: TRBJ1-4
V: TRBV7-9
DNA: TGTGCCAGCAGCTTAGCAGATTTACGGGTTGAAAAACTGTTTTTT
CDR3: CASSLADLRVEKLFF

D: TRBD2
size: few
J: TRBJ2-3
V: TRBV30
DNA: TGTGCCTGGAGTGCCAAGCGGGAGGTAGATACGCAGTATTTT
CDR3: CAWSAKREVDTQYF

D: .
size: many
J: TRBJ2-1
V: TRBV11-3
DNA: TGTGCCAGCAGCCCTGCGGGCAGTGTCAACAATGAGCAGTTCTTC
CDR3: CASSPAGSVNNEQFF

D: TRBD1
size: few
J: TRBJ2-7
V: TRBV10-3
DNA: TGTGCCATCAGTGAAGGGACAGGGACCTACGAGCAGTACTTC
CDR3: CAISEGTGTYEQYF

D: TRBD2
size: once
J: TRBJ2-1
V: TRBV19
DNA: TGTGCCAGTAGTTTTAATAGCGGGAGTTACGGCGGCAATGAGCAGTTCTTC
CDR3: CASSFNSGSYGGNEQFF

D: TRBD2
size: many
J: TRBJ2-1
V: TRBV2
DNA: TGTGCCATCCTTGGGGATGGGGCAGGGGGCCCTGTCGGGACTAGCGGGAGGGCCGGGGAGCAGTTCTTC
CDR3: CAILGDGAGGPVGTSGRAGEQFF

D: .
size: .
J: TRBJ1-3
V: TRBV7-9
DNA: TGTGCCAGCAGCTTATCACCGGGTAGGGAAAACACCATATATTTT
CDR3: CASSLSPGRENTIYF

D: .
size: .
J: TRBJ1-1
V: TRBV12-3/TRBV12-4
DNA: TGTGCCAGCAGCCCCACTCTGGGAATCACTGAAGCTTTCTTT
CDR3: CASSPTLGITEAFF

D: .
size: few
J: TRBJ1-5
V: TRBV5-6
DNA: TGTGCCAGCAGCTTGGGGGGGATCCTTAGCAATCAGCCCCAGCATTTT
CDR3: CASSLGGILSNQPQHF

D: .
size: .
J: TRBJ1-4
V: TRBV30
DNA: TGTGCCTGGAGTGAACGACTGGTGGGTGAAAAACTGTTTTTT
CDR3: CAWSERLVGEKLFF

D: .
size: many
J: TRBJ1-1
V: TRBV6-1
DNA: TGTGCCAGCAAGATCGGGCACCAGGTCACTGAAGCTTTCTTT
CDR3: CASKIGHQVTEAFF

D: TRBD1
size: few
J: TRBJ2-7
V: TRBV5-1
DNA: TGCGCCAGCAGCTCCGGTCGGGGGACAGGGTCCTACGAGCAGTACTTC
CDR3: CASSSGRGTGSYEQYF

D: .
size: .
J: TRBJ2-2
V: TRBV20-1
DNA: TGCAGTGCTAGAGATCGGGACCCGCCGTACACCGGGGAGCTGTTTTTT
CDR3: CSARDRDPPYTGELFF

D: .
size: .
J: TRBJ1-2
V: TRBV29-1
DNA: TGCAGCGTTGAAGGGGTTTCGCGGGATGGCTACACCTTC
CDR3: CSVEGVSRDGYTF

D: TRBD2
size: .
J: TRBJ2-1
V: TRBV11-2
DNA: TGTGCCAGCAGCTTAGGGCGGGAGGGCCGGAATCTTGAGCAGTTCTTC
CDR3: CASSLGREGRNLEQFF

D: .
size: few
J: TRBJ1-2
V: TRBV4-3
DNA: TGCGCCAGCAGCCAAGATCAGGGGAGCGCCGTTGGCTACACCTTC
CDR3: CASSQDQGSAVGYTF

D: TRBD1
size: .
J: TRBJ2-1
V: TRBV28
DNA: TGTGCCAGCAGTTTAGGACAGGGAAGGGCCAATGAGCAGTTCTTC
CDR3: CASSLGQGRANEQFF

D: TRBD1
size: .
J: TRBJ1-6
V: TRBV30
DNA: TGTGCCTGGAGTGTACAGGGGTATAATTCACCCCTCCACTTT
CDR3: CAWSVQGYNSPLHF

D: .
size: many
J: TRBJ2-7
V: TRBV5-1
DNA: TGCGCCAGCAGCTCTTGGACAGAGTCCTCCTACGAGCAGTACTTC
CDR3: CASSSWTESSYEQYF

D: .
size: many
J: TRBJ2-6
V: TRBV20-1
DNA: TGCAGTGCTAGAGACAGCTCTGGGGCCAACGTCCTGACTTTC
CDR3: CSARDSSGANVLTF

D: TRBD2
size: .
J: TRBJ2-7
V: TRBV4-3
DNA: TGCGCCAGCAGCCCTGCCACTAGCGGGGGAGCAGGGTCCTACGAGCAGTACTTC
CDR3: CASSPATSGGAGSYEQYF

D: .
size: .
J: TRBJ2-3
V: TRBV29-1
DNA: TGCAGCGTTGAGTGGGGGGGCTTGGCAGATACGCAGTATTTT
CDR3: CSVEWGGLADTQYF

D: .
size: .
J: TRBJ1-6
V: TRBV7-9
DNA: TGTGCCAGCAGCAGCCTCCGGGATCCGGGTTCACCCCTCCACTTT
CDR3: CASSSLRDPGSPLHF

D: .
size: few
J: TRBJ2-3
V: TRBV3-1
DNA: TGTGCCAGCAGCCAAGAGAGCGCCATCACAGATACGCAGTATTTT
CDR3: CASSQESAITDTQYF

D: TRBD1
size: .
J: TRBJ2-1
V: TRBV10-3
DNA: TGTGCCATCAGTGAGTCGGGGACAGGGGTGCGCAATGAGCAGTTCTTC
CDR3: CAISESGTGVRNEQFF

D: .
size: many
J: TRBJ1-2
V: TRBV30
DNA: TGTGCCTGGAGATCGATTAACTATGGCTACACCTTC
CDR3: CAWRSINYGYTF

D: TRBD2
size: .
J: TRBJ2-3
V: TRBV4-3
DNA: TGCGCCAGCAGCCCACTAGCGGGAGGGGAGGCAGATACGCAGTATTTT
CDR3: CASSPLAGGEADTQYF

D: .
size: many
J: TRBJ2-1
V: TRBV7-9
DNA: TGCGCCAGCAGCCCTAGTGGTAGCTCCTACAATGAGCAGTTCTTC
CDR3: CASSPSGSSYNEQFF

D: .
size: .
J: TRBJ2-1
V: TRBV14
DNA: TGTGCCAGCAGCCGGGAGGGGGCGAGCTCCCACAATGAGCAGCTCTTC
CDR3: CASSREGASSHNEQLF

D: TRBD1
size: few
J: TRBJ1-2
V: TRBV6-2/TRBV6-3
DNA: TGTGCCAGCAGCCCAGACAGGGCCCGGGACTATGGCTACACCTTC
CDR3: CASSPDRARDYGYTF

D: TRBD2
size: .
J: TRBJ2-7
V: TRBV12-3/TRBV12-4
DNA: TGTGCCAGCAGTTTCCGGACTAGCGGGAGAATTCTGGGGATTTTCGAGCAGTACTTC
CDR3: CASSFRTSGRILGIFEQYF

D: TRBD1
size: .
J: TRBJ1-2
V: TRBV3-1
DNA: TGTGCCAGCAGCCAGGGAATAATCAGACAGGGCTCCAGCTATGGCTACACCTTC
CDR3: CASSQGIIRQGSSYGYTF

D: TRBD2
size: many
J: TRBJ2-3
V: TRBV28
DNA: TGTGCCAGCTACGCGGGAGGTAAAGATACGCAGTATTTT
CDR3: CASYAGGKDTQYF

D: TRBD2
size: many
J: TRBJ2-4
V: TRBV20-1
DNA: TGCAGTGCTCCTCGGGGGGTCAACATTCAGTACTTC
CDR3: CSAPRGVNIQYF

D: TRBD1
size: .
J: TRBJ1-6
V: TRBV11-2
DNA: TGTGCCAGCAGACCAGGGGGCTATTCACCCCTCCACTTT
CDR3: CASRPGGYSPLHF

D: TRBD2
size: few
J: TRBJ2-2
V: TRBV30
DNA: TGTGCCTGGAGTCTAGCGGGAGTCACCGGGGAGCTGTTTTTT
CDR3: CAWSLAGVTGELFF

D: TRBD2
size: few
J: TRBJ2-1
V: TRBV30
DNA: TGTGCCTGCTCCACTAGCGGGAGCTGGGGCGATGAGCAGTTCTTC
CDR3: CACSTSGSWGDEQFF

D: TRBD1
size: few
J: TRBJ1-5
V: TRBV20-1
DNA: TGCAGTGCTAGAGGGAGAGACAGGGTAAATCAGCCCCAGCATTTT
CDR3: CSARGRDRVNQPQHF

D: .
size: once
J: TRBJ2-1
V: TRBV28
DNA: TGTGCCAGCAGTTTACCGGGGGCAGGGCGGGATGAGCAGTTCTTC
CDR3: CASSLPGAGRDEQFF

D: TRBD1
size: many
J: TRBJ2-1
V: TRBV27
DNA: TGTGCCAGCAGTTTATCGCGGACAGGGGGCTCGGGAGGGCCCAACAATGAGCAGTTCTTC
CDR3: CASSLSRTGGSGGPNNEQFF

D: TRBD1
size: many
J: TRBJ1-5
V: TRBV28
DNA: TGTGCCAGCAGTTTGCGAGCCGGGACAGGGTTATTTGGCAATCAGCCCCAGCATTTT
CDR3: CASSLRAGTGLFGNQPQHF

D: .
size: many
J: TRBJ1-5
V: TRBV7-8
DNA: TGTGCCAGCAGCTCCGATGTAGGGGCAAATCAGCCCCAGCATTTT
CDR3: CASSSDVGANQPQHF

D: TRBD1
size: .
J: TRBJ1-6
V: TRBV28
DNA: TGTGCCAGCAACCGGGACAGTAATTCACCCCTCCACTTT
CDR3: CASNRDSNSPLHF

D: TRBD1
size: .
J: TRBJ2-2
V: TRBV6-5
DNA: TGTGCCAGCAGTTACTCTTGGACAGGGGGGGACACCGGGGAGCTGTTTTTT
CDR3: CASSYSWTGGDTGELFF